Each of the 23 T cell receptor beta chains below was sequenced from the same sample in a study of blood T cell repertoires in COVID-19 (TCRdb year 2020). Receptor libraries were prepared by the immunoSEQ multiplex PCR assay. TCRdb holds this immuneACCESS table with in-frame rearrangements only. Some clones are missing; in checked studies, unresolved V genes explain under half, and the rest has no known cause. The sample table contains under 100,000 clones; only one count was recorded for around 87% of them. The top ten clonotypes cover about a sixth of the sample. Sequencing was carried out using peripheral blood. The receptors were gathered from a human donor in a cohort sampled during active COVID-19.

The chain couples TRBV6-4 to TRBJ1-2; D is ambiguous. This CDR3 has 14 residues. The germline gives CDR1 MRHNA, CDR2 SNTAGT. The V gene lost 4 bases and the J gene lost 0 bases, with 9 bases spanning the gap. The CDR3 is CASSVSPANYGYTF. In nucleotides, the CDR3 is TGTGCCAGCAGTGTGTCTCCAGCTAACTATGGCTACACCTTC.

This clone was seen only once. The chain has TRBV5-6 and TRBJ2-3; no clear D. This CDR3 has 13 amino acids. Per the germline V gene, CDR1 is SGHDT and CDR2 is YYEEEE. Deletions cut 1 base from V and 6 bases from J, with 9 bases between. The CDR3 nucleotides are TGTGCCAGCAGCTTGACCCAGTCGGATACGCAGTATTTT. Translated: CASSLTQSDTQYF.

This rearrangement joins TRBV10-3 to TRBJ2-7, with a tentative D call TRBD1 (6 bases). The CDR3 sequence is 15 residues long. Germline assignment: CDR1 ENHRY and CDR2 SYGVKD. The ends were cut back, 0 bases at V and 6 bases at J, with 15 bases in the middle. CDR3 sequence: CAISESGRGRGEQYF. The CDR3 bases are TGTGCCATCAGTGAGTCGGGCAGGGGCAGGGGCGAGCAGTACTTC.

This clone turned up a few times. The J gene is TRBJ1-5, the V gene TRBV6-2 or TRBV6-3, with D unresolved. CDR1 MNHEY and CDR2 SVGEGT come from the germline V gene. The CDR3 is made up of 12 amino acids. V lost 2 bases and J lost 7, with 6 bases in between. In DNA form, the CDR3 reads TGTGCCAGCAGTTACGTGCAGCAGCCCCAGCATTTT. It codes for CASSYVQQPQHF.

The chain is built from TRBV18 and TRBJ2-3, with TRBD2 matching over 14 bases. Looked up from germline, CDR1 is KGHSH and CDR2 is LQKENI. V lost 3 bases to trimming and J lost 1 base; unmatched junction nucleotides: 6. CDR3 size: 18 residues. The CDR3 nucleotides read TGTGCCAGCTCACCGGGACTAGCGGGGGCAGGGGGCACAGATACGCAGTATTTT. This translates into CASSPGLAGAGGTDTQYF.

CDR3 sequence: CASRAPWGQGGGYTF. The CDR3 DNA is TGTGCCAGCAGAGCTCCCTGGGGACAGGGAGGCGGCTACACCTTC. The rearrangement uses TRBV27 and TRBJ1-2, with 9 positions matching TRBD1. The V gene's germline CDR1 is MNHEY and CDR2 SMNVEV (reference sequence). CDR3 length: 15 amino acids. The V gene end was trimmed by 6 bases and the J gene end by 8 bases; junction bases not matched to a gene: 13.

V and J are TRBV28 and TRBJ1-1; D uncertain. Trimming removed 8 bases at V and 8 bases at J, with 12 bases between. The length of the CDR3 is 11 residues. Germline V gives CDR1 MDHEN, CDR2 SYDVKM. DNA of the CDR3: TGTGCCAGCGGGCCCACGGCCGAAGCTTTCTTT. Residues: CASGPTAEAFF.

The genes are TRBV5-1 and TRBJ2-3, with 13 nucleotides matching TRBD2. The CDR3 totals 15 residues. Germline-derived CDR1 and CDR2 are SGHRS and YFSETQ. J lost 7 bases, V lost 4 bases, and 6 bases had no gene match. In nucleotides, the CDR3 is TGCGCCAGCAGCGCCGGGACTAGCGGGGAGTATACGCAGTATTTT. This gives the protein CASSAGTSGEYTQYF.

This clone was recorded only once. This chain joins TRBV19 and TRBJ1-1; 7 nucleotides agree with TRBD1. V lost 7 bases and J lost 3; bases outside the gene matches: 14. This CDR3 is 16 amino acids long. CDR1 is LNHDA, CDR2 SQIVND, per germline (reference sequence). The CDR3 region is CASTRRGLFLHTEAFF. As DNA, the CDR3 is TGTGCCAGTACCCGCAGGGGGTTATTTCTGCACACTGAAGCTTTCTTT.

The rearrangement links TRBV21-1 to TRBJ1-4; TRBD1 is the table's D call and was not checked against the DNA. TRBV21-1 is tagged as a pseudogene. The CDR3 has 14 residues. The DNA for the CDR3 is TGTGCCAGCAGCACAGGGGTCCGGGATGAAAAACTGTTTTTT. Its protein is CASSTGVRDEKLFF.

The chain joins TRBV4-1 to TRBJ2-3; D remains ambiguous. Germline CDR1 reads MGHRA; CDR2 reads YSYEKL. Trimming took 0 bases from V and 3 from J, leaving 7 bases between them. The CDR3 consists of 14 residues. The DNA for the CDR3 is TGCGCCAGCAGCCAAGACCTCGTAACAGATACGCAGTATTTT. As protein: CASSQDLVTDTQYF.

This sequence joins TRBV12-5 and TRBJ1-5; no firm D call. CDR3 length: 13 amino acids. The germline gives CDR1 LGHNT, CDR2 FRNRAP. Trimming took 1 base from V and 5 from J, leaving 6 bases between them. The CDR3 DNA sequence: TGTGCTAGTGGTTTGGCCCTAGATCAGCCCCAGCATTTT. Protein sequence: CASGLALDQPQHF.

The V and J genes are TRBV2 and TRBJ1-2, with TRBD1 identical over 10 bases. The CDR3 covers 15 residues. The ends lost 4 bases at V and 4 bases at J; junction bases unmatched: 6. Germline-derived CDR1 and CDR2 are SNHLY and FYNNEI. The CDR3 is CASSAGTGVIYGYTF. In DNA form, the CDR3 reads TGTGCCAGCAGTGCGGGGACAGGGGTGATCTATGGCTACACCTTC.

The CDR3 DNA reads TGTGCCTGGAGTCGGGATTTAAGAGAAAAACTGTTTTTT. It translates to CAWSRDLREKLFF. The chain employs TRBV30 and TRBJ1-4; D unresolved. The germline V gene encodes CDR1 GTSNPN and CDR2 SVGIG (reference sequence). The V end was cut by 2 bases, the J end by 8 bases, with 12 bases between. This CDR3 is built from 13 residues.

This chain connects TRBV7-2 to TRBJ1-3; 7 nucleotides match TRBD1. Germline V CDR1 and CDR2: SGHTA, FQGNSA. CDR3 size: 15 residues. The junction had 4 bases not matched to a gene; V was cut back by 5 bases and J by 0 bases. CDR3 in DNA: TGTGCCAGCAGCCGTCAGGGGGGCTCTGGAAACACCATATATTTT. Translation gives CASSRQGGSGNTIYF. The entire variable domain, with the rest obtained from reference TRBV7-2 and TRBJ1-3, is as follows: GAGVSQSPSNKVTEKGKDVELRCDPISGHTALYWYRQSLGQGLEFLIYFQGNSAPDKSGLPSDRFSAERTGGSVSTLTIQRTQQEDSAVYLCASSRQGGSGNTIYFGEGSWLTVV.

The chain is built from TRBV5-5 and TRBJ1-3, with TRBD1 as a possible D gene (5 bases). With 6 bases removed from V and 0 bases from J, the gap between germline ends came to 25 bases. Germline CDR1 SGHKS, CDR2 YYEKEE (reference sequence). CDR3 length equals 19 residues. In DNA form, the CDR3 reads TGTGCCAGCAATCGGGGGAAACCAACTAAACCTCTCTCTGGAAACACCATATATTTT. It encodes CASNRGKPTKPLSGNTIYF.

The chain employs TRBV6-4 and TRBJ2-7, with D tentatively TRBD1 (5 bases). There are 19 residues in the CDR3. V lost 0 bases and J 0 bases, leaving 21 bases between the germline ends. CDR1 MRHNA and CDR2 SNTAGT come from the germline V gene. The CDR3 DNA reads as TGTGCCAGCAGTGACTCGGGTCCCGGACACATCCACAACTCCTACGAGCAGTACTTC. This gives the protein CASSDSGPGHIHNSYEQYF.

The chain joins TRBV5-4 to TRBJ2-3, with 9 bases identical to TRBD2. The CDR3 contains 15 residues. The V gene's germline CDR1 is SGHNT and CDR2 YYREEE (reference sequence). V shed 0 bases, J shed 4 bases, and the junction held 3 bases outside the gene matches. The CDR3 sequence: CASSLASGEADTQYF. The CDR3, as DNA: TGTGCCAGCAGCTTGGCTAGCGGGGAGGCAGATACGCAGTATTTT.

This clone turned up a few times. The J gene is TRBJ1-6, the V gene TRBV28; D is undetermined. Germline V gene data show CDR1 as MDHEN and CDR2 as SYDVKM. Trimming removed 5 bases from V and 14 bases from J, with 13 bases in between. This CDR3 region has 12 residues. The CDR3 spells CASSMTSLALHF. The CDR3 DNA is TGTGCCAGCAGTATGACAAGTTTGGCCCTCCACTTT.

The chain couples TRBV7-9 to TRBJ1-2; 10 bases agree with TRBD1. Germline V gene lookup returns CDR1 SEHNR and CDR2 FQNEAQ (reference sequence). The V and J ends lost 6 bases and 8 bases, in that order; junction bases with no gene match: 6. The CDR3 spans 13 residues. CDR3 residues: CASSEGQGKGYTF. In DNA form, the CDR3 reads TGTGCCAGCAGTGAGGGACAGGGGAAGGGCTACACCTTC.

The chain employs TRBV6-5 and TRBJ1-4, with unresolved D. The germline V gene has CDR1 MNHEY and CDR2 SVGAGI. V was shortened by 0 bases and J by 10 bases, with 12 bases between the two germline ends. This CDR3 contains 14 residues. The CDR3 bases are TGTGCCAGCAGTTACTCGGAAGGGAGCGGAAAACTGTTTTTT. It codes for CASSYSEGSGKLFF.

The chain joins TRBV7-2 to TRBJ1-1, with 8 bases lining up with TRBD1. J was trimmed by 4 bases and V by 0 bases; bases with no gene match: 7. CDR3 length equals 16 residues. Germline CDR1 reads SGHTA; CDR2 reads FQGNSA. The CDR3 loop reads CASSLARQGASTEAFF. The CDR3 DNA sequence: TGTGCCAGCAGCTTAGCGAGGCAGGGGGCGAGCACTGAAGCTTTCTTT.

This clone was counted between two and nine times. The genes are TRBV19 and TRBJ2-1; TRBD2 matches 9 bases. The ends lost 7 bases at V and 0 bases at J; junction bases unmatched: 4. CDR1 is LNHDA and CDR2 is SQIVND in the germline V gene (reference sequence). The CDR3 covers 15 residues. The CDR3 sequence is CASIRAGGSYNEQFF. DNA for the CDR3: TGTGCCAGTATTCGAGCGGGGGGCTCCTACAATGAGCAGTTCTTC.